This T cell receptor (beta chain) is drawn from a study of cytomegalovirus exposure and HLA in healthy donors. Overall study results and limits: A reported reduction in N-insertions relative to the 666-donor mean was seen in an Asian-associated ancestry cluster in a later analysis.

A note on this clone: Its antigen is unidentified.

CDR3 length: 18 amino acids. PCR employed 60 Vbeta and 13 Jbeta primers. The assay was immunoSEQ multiplex PCR, and TCRdb's table has in-frame clones only and misses some. The sample holds roughly 140,000 clones, almost 85% seen once. While unrecorded immune exposures were likely, the donors were nominally healthy when sampled. This clonotype originated in a woman aged 55-75 years in good health and CMV-seropositive. The specimen sequenced was PBMCs. This sequence joins TRBV21-1 and TRBJ2-3; the DNA was not compared with TRBD2, the D call given in the table. TRBV21-1 is shown as a pseudogene. The CDR3 bases are TGTGCCAGCAGCAAAGCGGGGGTTAGCGGGAGGGCCCCAGATACGCAGTATTTT. Its translation is CASSKAGVSGRAPDTQYF.